Listed below are T cell receptor beta chains from one sample, sequenced in a study of blood T cell repertoires in COVID-19. Here immunoSEQ multiplex PCR was the method, and the copy in TCRdb shows in-frame clones only, minus some. The sample has about 140,000 clones; over 60% are singletons. The material sequenced was peripheral blood. The receptors were sampled from a man aged 45 to 65 with acute or convalescent COVID-19. Both conserved end residues are part of each CDR3. A D gene is named only where the DNA matches it firmly. Some rows mark clone size as missing; the rest say once, few, many or name a class of expanded clone.

v_call	j_call	d_call	clone_size	cdr3_length	cdr3_aa	cdr3_nt
TRBV6-2/TRBV6-3	TRBJ1-1	.	once	13	CASSLSPGTEAFF	TGTGCCAGCAGCCTGAGTCCGGGGACTGAAGCTTTCTTT
TRBV7-9	TRBJ2-4	.	.	14	CASSPDIAKNIQYF	TGTGCCAGCAGCCCAGATATAGCCAAAAACATTCAGTACTTC
TRBV14	TRBJ2-5	.	.	15	CASSQGILQGQTQYF	TGTGCCAGCAGCCAGGGAATCCTACAGGGTCAGACCCAGTACTTC
TRBV4-1	TRBJ1-3	.	.	11	CASSHYRRTYF	TGCGCCAGCAGCCATTATCGGAGGACTTATTTT
TRBV4-2	TRBJ1-2	.	.	14	CASSPDTTNYGYTF	TGTGCCAGCAGCCCGGACACGACTAACTATGGCTACACCTTC
TRBV5-4	TRBJ1-4	.	once	16	CASSLGGFTTNEKLFF	TGTGCCAGCAGCTTGGGAGGATTTACAACTAATGAAAAACTGTTTTTT
TRBV5-5	TRBJ2-7	TRBD2	.	14	CASSSTSGGYEQYF	TGTGCCAGCAGCTCCACTAGCGGGGGGTACGAGCAGTACTTC
TRBV2	TRBJ1-5	.	.	14	CASSRGTRDQPQHF	TGTGCCAGCAGTCGCGGGACCCGTGATCAGCCCCAGCATTTT
TRBV6-5	TRBJ1-1	.	.	13	CASIRGMNTEAFF	TGTGCCAGCATAAGGGGTATGAACACTGAAGCTTTCTTT
TRBV5-4	TRBJ1-1	.	.	15	CASSSRGRGRTEAFF	TGTGCCAGCAGCTCCCGCGGGCGGGGGAGGACTGAAGCTTTCTTT
TRBV5-1	TRBJ2-6	TRBD1	.	18	CASSLVRTGGSGANVLTF	TGCGCCAGCAGCTTGGTCAGGACAGGGGGCTCTGGGGCCAACGTCCTGACTTTC
TRBV7-8	TRBJ2-7	TRBD1	many	14	CASSPTGQSYEQYF	TGTGCCAGCAGCCCCACGGGACAGTCCTACGAGCAGTACTTC
TRBV5-1	TRBJ2-5	TRBD1	.	15	CASSWGQGGSETQYF	TGCGCCAGCAGCTGGGGACAGGGGGGTTCGGAGACCCAGTACTTC
TRBV30	TRBJ1-4	TRBD1	.	13	CAWRGQINEKLFF	TGTGCCTGGAGGGGACAGATTAATGAAAAACTGTTTTTT
TRBV7-2	TRBJ2-1	TRBD1	.	16	CASSLGGTGIYNEQFF	TGTGCCAGCAGCTTAGGTGGGACAGGGATATACAATGAGCAGTTCTTC
TRBV6-5	TRBJ1-1	.	.	11	CASSLDTEAFF	TGTGCCAGCAGCCTCGACACTGAAGCTTTCTTT
TRBV7-9	TRBJ1-4	TRBD1	.	15	CASSLRSGGEEKLFF	TGTGCCAGCAGCTTACGTTCAGGGGGCGAGGAAAAACTGTTTTTT
TRBV5-1	TRBJ2-3	TRBD1	.	15	CASSFGGQVTDTQYF	TGCGCCAGCAGCTTTGGGGGACAGGTTACAGATACGCAGTATTTT
TRBV5-1	TRBJ2-2	.	few	15	CASKVGGLDTGELFF	TGCGCCAGCAAGGTGGGGGGGCTGGACACCGGGGAGCTGTTTTTT
TRBV14	TRBJ2-7	.	.	11	CASSQVNEQYF	TGTGCCAGCAGCCAAGTAAACGAGCAGTACTTC
TRBV23-1	TRBJ2-7	.	.	17	CASTTIKGTRASYEQYF	TGCGCCAGCACCACAATAAAGGGGACAAGAGCATCCTACGAGCAGTACTTC
TRBV5-6	TRBJ1-6	.	.	14	CASNGGGIGSPLHF	TGTGCCAGCAACGGTGGAGGGATTGGCTCACCCCTCCACTTT
TRBV18	TRBJ1-1	.	few	14	CASSPQAGSTEAFF	TGTGCCAGCTCACCACAGGCGGGCTCCACTGAAGCTTTCTTT
TRBV7-8	TRBJ2-2	TRBD2	.	17	CASSLELATVGVGELFF	TGTGCCAGCAGCTTAGAACTAGCGACAGTAGGGGTCGGGGAGCTGTTTTTT
TRBV19	TRBJ1-1	TRBD1	.	14	CASSARDRVVSAFF	TGTGCCAGTAGTGCCCGGGACAGGGTAGTTTCAGCTTTCTTT
TRBV5-8	TRBJ2-1	TRBD2	.	15	CASSWLAGAGDEQFF	TGTGCCAGCAGCTGGCTAGCGGGGGCCGGGGATGAGCAGTTCTTC
TRBV9	TRBJ2-7	.	.	15	CASSVELEGPNEQYF	TGTGCCAGCAGCGTAGAACTCGAGGGTCCAAACGAGCAGTACTTC
TRBV2	TRBJ1-2	.	.	14	CASRIGGGAYGYTF	TGTGCCAGCAGGATAGGAGGGGGGGCCTATGGCTACACCTTC
TRBV19	TRBJ2-3	.	.	15	CASSSDSTYTDTQYF	TGTGCCAGTAGTAGCGACAGCACCTACACAGATACGCAGTATTTT
TRBV4-1	TRBJ1-6	TRBD1	few	18	CASSQVGRGPAGGSPLHF	TGCGCCAGCAGCCAAGTCGGCAGGGGGCCCGCCGGGGGATCACCCCTCCACTTT
TRBV4-1	TRBJ2-7	.	few	16	CASSQFRRQDHYEQYF	TGCGCCAGCAGCCAATTCCGACGGCAGGATCACTACGAGCAGTACTTC
TRBV24-1	TRBJ2-1	.	.	13	CATSDAPGTEQFF	TGTGCCACCAGTGACGCCCCCGGGACAGAGCAGTTCTTC
TRBV19	TRBJ1-5	TRBD1	.	13	CASSANRDRPQHF	TGTGCCAGTAGTGCAAACCGGGACAGACCCCAGCATTTT
TRBV11-2	TRBJ2-5	TRBD2	.	16	CASSPGTSGPQETQYF	TGTGCCAGCAGCCCGGGGACTAGCGGGCCTCAAGAGACCCAGTACTTC
TRBV5-1	TRBJ1-1	.	.	15	CASSLDAGKGTEAFF	TGCGCCAGCAGCTTGGATGCGGGGAAGGGGACTGAAGCTTTCTTT
TRBV10-1	TRBJ1-1	.	.	13	CASSESAGTEAFF	TGCGCCAGCAGTGAGAGCGCGGGCACTGAAGCTTTCTTT
TRBV29-1	TRBJ2-1	TRBD2	.	15	CSVGRAGGTFSEQFF	TGCAGCGTCGGGAGAGCGGGGGGGACGTTCAGTGAGCAGTTCTTC
TRBV5-6	TRBJ2-3	TRBD1	.	15	CASSLGQGAIDTQYF	TGTGCCAGCAGTCTGGGACAGGGGGCGATAGATACGCAGTATTTT
TRBV6-5	TRBJ1-6	.	once	13	CAGHTHRDSPLHF	TGTGCCGGACATACCCACAGAGATTCACCCCTCCACTTT
TRBV5-5	TRBJ1-5	TRBD1	.	10	CALGGQPQHF	TGTGCCTTAGGGGGCCAGCCCCAGCATTTT
TRBV24-1	TRBJ2-1	TRBD1	.	15	CATSDRTGFHNEQFF	TGTGCCACCAGTGACCGGACAGGGTTCCACAATGAGCAGTTCTTC